The T cell receptor beta chain described here comes from a study of beta chain features in type 1 diabetes. CDR1 and CDR2 from the germline V gene are GTSNPN and SVGIG (reference sequence). This CDR3 has 13 amino acids. V lost 3 bases and J 3 bases, leaving 11 bases between the germline ends. Expressed TCRB transcripts got sequenced, as all isolated RNA was reverse transcribed. Sequenced naive, central memory and regulatory T cell samples produced an average of roughly 3.6 million reads. Assay used: immunoSEQ multiplex PCR; TCRdb lists only in-frame clones, some missing. The table lists about 150,000 clones, around 10% of them singletons. Study-wide findings and caveats: Sequencing used cDNA, and cells with high TCR expression could therefore be over-represented. For patients, the naive, central memory and Treg TCRB repertoires appeared more alike than for healthy donors. Across all four CD4+ subsets, people with type 1 diabetes showed modestly shorter TCRB CDR3s.

Note on this clone: The antigen remains undetermined.

Sequencing was carried out using central memory CD4+ T cells from blood. The V gene is TRBV30, the J gene TRBJ1-2; D gene ambiguous. This TCR derives from a man aged 25 to 45 with type 1 diabetes. The CDR3 reads CAWSWSRDYGYTF. The CDR3 DNA is TGTGCCTGGAGCTGGTCGAGGGACTATGGCTACACCTTC. The complete variable domain, with remaining parts taken from reference TRBV30 and TRBJ1-2, reads SQTIHQWPATLVQPVGSPLSLECTVEGTSNPNLYWYRQAAGRGLQLLFYSVGIGQISSEVPQNLSASRPQDRQFILSSKKLLLSDSGFYLCAWSWSRDYGYTFGSGTRLTVV.